This record concerns one T cell receptor (beta chain) sequence. These data are taken from a study of blood T cell repertoires in COVID-19. Libraries were prepared by immunoSEQ multiplex PCR; TCRdb keeps only in-frame clonotypes and omits some of them. The repertoire holds about 180,000 clones, with 86% as singletons. This sequence originates from a woman aged 30 to 39 who had recovered from COVID-19. Sequencing was carried out using PBMCs or T cells enriched from blood (not recorded which).

Here the CDR3 reads CASSLQGATGANVLTF. The CDR3 coding sequence is TGTGCCAGCAGCTTACAGGGGGCCACTGGGGCCAACGTCCTGACTTTC. This chain joins TRBV7-6 and TRBJ2-6, with 8 bases matching TRBD1. V lost 2 bases to trimming and J lost 2 bases; unmatched junction nucleotides: 2. CDR3 length equals 16 residues. Per germline, CDR1 SGHVS and CDR2 FNYEAQ.